One sample yielded the 31 T cell receptor beta chains listed below, sequenced in a study of T cell responses to AZD1222 COVID-19 vaccine. Some clones are missing from TCRdb's copy, which holds only in-frame ones; the method was immunoSEQ multiplex PCR. Seen here are 120,000 or so clones, approximately 88% observed once, and the top ten hold around 6.1%. This specimen was peripheral blood, taken on day 0 of AZD1222 vaccination. The receptors here all came from an adult in good health.

The CDR3 nucleotides are TGTGCCTGGAGTCCACCGGGCCTACTCTCTGGAAACACCATATATTTT. Its protein product is CAWSPPGLLSGNTIYF. The chain couples TRBV30 to TRBJ1-3, with D uncertain. The CDR3 is 16 residues long. Trimming shortened V by 2 bases and J by 0 bases, and 14 bases separated the two germline ends. In germline, CDR1 is GTSNPN, CDR2 SVGIG (reference sequence).

The chain recombines TRBV27 with TRBJ2-1; 11 bases are shared with TRBD2. This CDR3 is built from 13 residues. V trimming: 5 bases; J trimming: 8 bases; junction bases outside the gene matches: 2. The germline V gene encodes CDR1 MNHEY and CDR2 SMNVEV (reference sequence). The CDR3 protein is CASSPSGRYEQFF. In DNA, the CDR3 is TGTGCCAGCAGTCCTAGCGGGAGGTATGAGCAGTTCTTC.

The V and J genes are TRBV4-2 and TRBJ1-4; D may be TRBD1 (5 bases). V was trimmed by 1 base and J by 3 bases, leaving 15 bases between them. Germline V gene data show CDR1 as LGHNA and CDR2 as YNFKEQ. CDR3 size: 17 residues. The CDR3 region is CASSQAGSGGSNEKLFF. CDR3 DNA: TGTGCCAGCAGCCAAGCAGGGTCCGGAGGATCTAATGAAAAACTGTTTTTT.

The CDR3 reads CASSQEAAAGYEQYF. The CDR3 bases are TGTGCCAGCAGCCAAGAGGCGGCAGCGGGCTACGAGCAGTACTTC. The chain combines TRBV4-2 with TRBJ2-7; possible D gene TRBD2, 6 bases. Germline CDR1 is LGHNA and CDR2 is YNFKEQ. Trimming cost V 0 bases and J 3 bases, with 12 bases left between them. CDR3 length: 15 amino acids.

V gene TRBV7-2 combines with J gene TRBJ2-3; unclear D gene. The CDR3 consists of 12 residues. CDR1 is SGHTA, CDR2 FQGNSA, per germline. V lost 6 bases and J lost 2, with 6 bases in between. CDR3 nucleotide sequence: TGTGCCAGCAGACAAATCACAGATACGCAGTATTTT. This codes for CASRQITDTQYF.

The chain carries TRBV13 and TRBJ2-2; D is unresolved. Per the germline V gene, CDR1 is PRHDT and CDR2 is FYEKMQ (reference sequence). V was pared by 2 bases and J by 6 bases, with 10 bases between. CDR3 length: 14 residues. CDR3 region: CASSLTSAAGELFF. The CDR3 DNA reads TGTGCCAGCAGCTTAACGTCCGCGGCCGGGGAGCTGTTTTTT.

The CDR3 spells CATSADRNTGELFF. The CDR3 DNA sequence: TGTGCCACCAGTGCGGATAGGAACACCGGGGAGCTGTTTTTT. V and J are TRBV24-1 and TRBJ2-2; D remains unclear. The CDR3 has 14 amino acids. Germline CDR1 and CDR2: KGHDR and SFDVKD. The V end lost 5 bases, the J end lost 1 base, and 7 bases lay between the germline ends.

The V call is TRBV5-1, the J call TRBJ1-4, with D unresolved. In germline, CDR1 is SGHRS, CDR2 YFSETQ. This CDR3 is 12 amino acids long. Trimming removed 4 bases from V and 7 bases from J, with 8 bases in between. CDR3 coding DNA: TGCGCCAGCAGCCCCTCGGGTGAAAAACTGTTTTTT. Translation gives CASSPSGEKLFF.

The chain is built from TRBV6-5 and TRBJ2-3; D possibly corresponds to TRBD2 (6 bases). The V gene's germline CDR1 is MNHEY and CDR2 SVGAGI. The V end lost 7 bases, the J end lost 2 bases, and 13 bases lay between the germline ends. This CDR3 has 14 residues. DNA for the CDR3: TGTGCCAGCAAAAAAGGGACTGACACAGATACGCAGTATTTT. It codes for CASKKGTDTDTQYF.

This chain links TRBV27 with TRBJ2-1; possibly TRBD1 for D (5 bases). The CDR3 spans 13 residues. V lost 3 bases and J 13 bases, leaving 16 bases between the germline ends. The germline gives CDR1 MNHEY, CDR2 SMNVEV (reference sequence). This CDR3 reads CASSFFPQGDQFF. CDR3 nucleotide sequence: TGTGCCAGCAGTTTCTTCCCGCAGGGTGATCAGTTCTTC.

The J gene is TRBJ2-7, the V gene TRBV5-1, with TRBD1 identical over 10 bases. The CDR3 has 15 amino acids. After removal of 5 bases from V and 0 bases from J, the junction contained 5 bases not matched to a gene. In germline, CDR1 is SGHRS, CDR2 YFSETQ. For the CDR3, the DNA is TGCGCCAGCAGGGGACAGGGGCTGAGCTCCTACGAGCAGTACTTC. As protein: CASRGQGLSSYEQYF.

The rearrangement links TRBV7-9 to TRBJ1-2, with unresolved D. Between the trimmed V and J ends, which lost 3 bases and 5 bases, there was a span of 10 bases. Germline loops: CDR1 SEHNR, CDR2 FQNEAQ (reference sequence). This CDR3 is 13 amino acids long. CDR3 DNA: TGTGCCAGCAGCTTCACAAACGAGTATGGCTACACCTTC. Amino acids: CASSFTNEYGYTF.

This clone was picked up one time. The CDR3 nucleotides read TGTGCCAGTAGTTTACCGGGACAGGGGGACGAGCAGTACTTC. Its protein is CASSLPGQGDEQYF. V usage is TRBV19 and J usage is TRBJ2-7, with 11 bases identical to TRBD1. Germline lookup yields CDR1 LNHDA and CDR2 SQIVND (reference sequence). V was pared by 5 bases and J by 5 bases, with 5 bases of the junction left unmatched. The CDR3 consists of 14 residues.

The genes are TRBV28 and TRBJ2-1, with 10 nucleotides matching TRBD2. CDR3 length equals 15 residues. The germline gives CDR1 MDHEN, CDR2 SYDVKM. Trimming removed 6 bases from V and 7 bases from J; junction bases left unmatched: 9. CDR3 sequence: CASSPGVAGGNEQFF. Here the CDR3 DNA reads TGTGCCAGCAGCCCCGGGGTAGCGGGAGGAAATGAGCAGTTCTTC.

This clone was seen only once. The V and J genes are TRBV2 and TRBJ2-1; weak D call: TRBD1 (6 bases). Deletions cut 5 bases from V and 3 bases from J, with 11 bases between. The CDR3 totals 14 residues. Germline V lookup: CDR1 SNHLY, CDR2 FYNNEI. The CDR3 region is CASSLQGIYNEQFF. The CDR3 DNA reads TGTGCCAGCAGTCTACAGGGAATCTACAATGAGCAGTTCTTC.

This clone was observed once. The chain has TRBV4-1 and TRBJ2-7; 13 bases fit TRBD2. Germline CDR1 is MGHRA and CDR2 is YSYEKL. This CDR3 spans 14 amino acids. The V and J ends lost 2 bases and 6 bases, in that order; junction bases with no gene match: 1. CDR3 region: CASSQWTSGSEQYF. The CDR3 nucleotides are TGCGCCAGCAGCCAATGGACTAGCGGGAGCGAGCAGTACTTC.

V usage is TRBV5-1 and J usage is TRBJ1-1, with D hard to call. CDR1 SGHRS and CDR2 YFSETQ come from the germline V gene. This CDR3 has 15 amino acids. Trimming cost V 0 bases and J 1 base, with 10 bases left between them. CDR3 nucleotide sequence: TGCGCCAGCAGCTTGGGCCGAAATTCGAACACTGAAGCTTTCTTT. It is translated as CASSLGRNSNTEAFF.

This clone was picked up a small number of times. This rearrangement joins TRBV11-2 to TRBJ1-2, with 7 positions matching TRBD1. This CDR3 is built from 15 residues. The germline V gene encodes CDR1 SGHAT and CDR2 FQNNGV. The V gene end was trimmed by 1 base and the J gene end by 8 bases; junction bases not matched to a gene: 10. The CDR3 DNA follows: TGTGCCAGCAGCTTAGTCACCGGGACAGCCGGGGGCTACACCTTC. Amino acid sequence: CASSLVTGTAGGYTF.

The J gene is TRBJ1-3, the V gene TRBV7-3; possible D gene TRBD1, 5 bases. Per the germline V gene, CDR1 is SGHTA and CDR2 is FQGTGA. The CDR3 extends over 14 amino acids. Deletions cut 8 bases from V and 3 bases from J, with 14 bases between. The CDR3 reads CASGPGGFGNTIYF. CDR3 nucleotide sequence: TGTGCCAGCGGCCCTGGGGGATTTGGAAACACCATATATTTT.

This CDR3 is CASSPPGLAGGKDEQFF. The CDR3 bases are TGTGCCAGCAGCCCTCCCGGACTAGCGGGGGGCAAAGATGAGCAGTTCTTC. This sequence joins TRBV5-4 and TRBJ2-1, with 14 bases fitting TRBD2. V lost 4 bases, J lost 8 bases, and 11 bases stayed unmatched. The germline CDR1 and CDR2 sequences are SGHNT and YYREEE (reference sequence). The CDR3 extends over 17 amino acids.

The chain has TRBV2 and TRBJ2-3; D is possibly TRBD1 or TRBD2 (5 bases each). CDR3 length: 15 residues. V lost 9 bases and J lost 0, with 16 bases in between. Germline values: CDR1 SNHLY, CDR2 FYNNEI. CDR3 DNA sequence: TGTGCCAGACGTACCGGGACCTTAAGCACAGATACGCAGTATTTT. Encoded protein: CARRTGTLSTDTQYF.

V and J are TRBV19 and TRBJ2-7, with 7 bases aligning to TRBD1. CDR1 and CDR2 from the germline V gene are LNHDA and SQIVND (reference sequence). Losses at the gene ends were 3 bases for V and 0 bases for J; bases not matched to a gene: 5. CDR3 length: 15 residues. In nucleotides, the CDR3 is TGTGCCAGTAGTATTGCCGGGACAGACTCCTACGAGCAGTACTTC. Amino acids: CASSIAGTDSYEQYF.

J is TRBJ2-3 and V is TRBV20-1; D is ambiguous. This CDR3 spans 10 amino acids. V gave up 6 bases and J gave up 8 bases, with 9 bases separating them. Germline V gene data show CDR1 as DFQATT and CDR2 as SNEGSKA (reference sequence). The CDR3 protein is CSAWVGTQYF. The CDR3 coding sequence is TGCAGTGCCTGGGTGGGTACGCAGTATTTT.

The chain has TRBV5-6 and TRBJ1-1, with a weak D call TRBD1 (5 bases). Germline V gene data show CDR1 as SGHDT and CDR2 as YYEEEE. This CDR3 is 14 amino acids long. Trimming removed 3 bases from V and 7 bases from J, with 16 bases in between. CDR3 loop: CASSYFRVEDEAFF. The CDR3 bases are TGTGCCAGCAGCTATTTCAGGGTTGAAGATGAAGCTTTCTTT.

The chain uses TRBV15 and TRBJ1-1; D is unresolved. Germline CDR1 and CDR2: LNHNV and YYDKDF (reference sequence). The CDR3 has 12 residues. Trimming shortened V by 6 bases and J by 2 bases, and 7 bases separated the two germline ends. The DNA for the CDR3 is TGTGCCACCAGAGACGGAAACACTGAAGCTTTCTTT. It encodes CATRDGNTEAFF.

This clone was seen only once. The chain has TRBV27 and TRBJ1-5, with 7 bases lining up with TRBD1. V gave up 2 bases and J gave up 7 bases; unmatched junction bases: 8. Germline V gives CDR1 MNHEY, CDR2 SMNVEV (reference sequence). CDR3 length equals 15 residues. The CDR3 DNA is TGTGCCAGCAGTTTAAGTCAGGGGGTCGGGCAGCCCCAGCATTTT. Residues: CASSLSQGVGQPQHF.

The rearrangement uses TRBV5-1 and TRBJ1-1; tentative D call: TRBD1 (5 bases). The V gene lost 0 bases and the J gene lost 1 base, with 13 bases spanning the gap. Germline V CDR1 and CDR2: SGHRS, YFSETQ. There are 16 residues in the CDR3. CDR3 residues: CASSLAGQIQNTEAFF. CDR3 nucleotide sequence: TGCGCCAGCAGCTTGGCGGGGCAGATCCAGAACACTGAAGCTTTCTTT.

This clone was seen once. The chain joins TRBV27 to TRBJ2-7; possible D gene TRBD1, 5 bases. V gave up 2 bases and J gave up 5 bases, with 19 bases separating them. The CDR3 consists of 16 residues. The germline gives CDR1 MNHEY, CDR2 SMNVEV (reference sequence). CDR3 amino acids: CASSLGAAGFVNEQYF. Written as DNA, the CDR3 is TGTGCCAGCAGTTTAGGGGCGGCAGGGTTTGTGAACGAGCAGTACTTC.

The chain joins TRBV2 to TRBJ1-2; 8 nucleotides agree with TRBD1. J gave up 1 base and V 0 bases, and 7 bases lay outside the gene matches. Germline V CDR1 and CDR2: SNHLY, FYNNEI. The CDR3 loop spans 17 amino acids. The CDR3 is CASSEAPGTGSNYGYTF. CDR3 DNA: TGTGCCAGCAGTGAAGCCCCTGGGACAGGCAGTAACTATGGCTACACCTTC. Together with reference TRBV2 and TRBJ1-2, the CDR3 gives the full variable domain: EPEVTQTPSHQVTQMGQEVILRCVPISNHLYFYWYRQILGQKVEFLVSFYNNEISEKSEIFDDQFSVERPDGSNFTLKIRSTKLEDSAMYFCASSEAPGTGSNYGYTFGSGTRLTVV.

This chain uses TRBV6-1 with TRBJ2-7, with TRBD1 matching over 12 bases. CDR3 length equals 16 residues. Germline V gene lookup returns CDR1 MNHNS and CDR2 SASEGT. J gave up 7 bases and V 0 bases, and 7 bases lay outside the gene matches. The CDR3 is CASSEARGDRGQEQYF. CDR3 nucleotides: TGTGCCAGCAGTGAAGCGCGGGGGGACAGGGGGCAAGAGCAGTACTTC.

This chain uses TRBV11-2 with TRBJ1-2; unclear D gene. The CDR3 sequence is 13 residues long. The ends were cut back, 0 bases at V and 8 bases at J, with 10 bases in the middle. Germline CDR1 SGHAT, CDR2 FQNNGV. CDR3: CASSLDGVGGYTF. In nucleotides, the CDR3 is TGTGCCAGCAGCTTAGATGGCGTCGGAGGCTACACCTTC.